These T cell receptor beta chains were read from a single sample in a study of blood T cell repertoires in COVID-19. Libraries were prepared by immunoSEQ multiplex PCR; TCRdb keeps only in-frame clonotypes and omits some of them. Of hundreds of thousands of clones in the sample, more than 75% are singletons; the top ten hold about 1.6%. What was sequenced was peripheral blood. All receptors derive from a woman in her thirties or forties who had recovered from COVID-19. Each CDR3 is given without its conserved first and last residue.

V gene: TRBV2
J gene: TRBJ2-3
CDR3 protein: ASSDLAGASTDTQY

V gene: TRBV21-1
J gene: TRBJ1-2
CDR3 protein: ASSKALARGHSGSYGYT

V gene: TRBV5-4
J gene: TRBJ2-2
CDR3 protein: ASSPGLAGTGELF

V gene: TRBV10-2
J gene: TRBJ1-5
CDR3 protein: ASSEGVYNQPQH

V gene: TRBV12-3/TRBV12-4
J gene: TRBJ2-5
CDR3 protein: ASSLGGKTQY

V gene: TRBV6-1
J gene: TRBJ1-1
CDR3 protein: ASSEGANTEAF

V gene: TRBV18
J gene: TRBJ1-1
CDR3 protein: ASSPPTANTEAF

V gene: TRBV9
J gene: TRBJ2-7
CDR3 protein: ASSVDLGQGNEQY

V gene: TRBV7-3
J gene: TRBJ2-2
CDR3 protein: ASSSRSGSWGELF

V gene: TRBV5-1
J gene: TRBJ1-2
CDR3 protein: ASSLGGQLNYGYT

V gene: TRBV29-1
J gene: TRBJ2-5
CDR3 protein: SVDERGWETQY